The 32 T cell receptor beta chains presented below share a single source sample, sequenced in a study of CD8 T cells in Susac syndrome. Reverse transcription of 0.5 to 1 ug RNA was carried out with random hexamers. MiXCR, run by TCRdb on the immunoSEQ multiplex PCR reads, gives a single entry per CDR3 protein. This table holds 80,000 to 95,000 distinct CDR3 sequences, roughly 94% found once. Source material: CD8+ T cells from PBMCs. The receptors shown here come from a human donor with Susac syndrome.

The chain links TRBV4-3 to TRBJ2-7; no clear D. Germline loops: CDR1 LGHNA, CDR2 YSLEER. CDR3 length equals 13 residues. V was trimmed by 2 bases and J by 1 base, leaving 6 bases between them. The CDR3 DNA is TGCGCCAGCAGCCAACACAATTCCTACGAGCAGTACTTC. Translated, it gives CASSQHNSYEQYF.

The V gene is TRBV28, the J gene TRBJ2-3; possibly TRBD2 for D (6 bases). V was clipped by 9 bases and J by 1 base, with 14 bases between them. There are 14 residues in the CDR3. Germline V CDR1 and CDR2: MDHEN, SYDVKM. In DNA form, the CDR3 reads TGTGCCAGTGGACTTAGCGGAGGCACAGATACGCAGTATTTT. This gives the protein CASGLSGGTDTQYF.

V usage is TRBV27 and J usage is TRBJ1-5; maybe TRBD1 (5 bases). The V end was cut by 1 base, the J end by 0 bases, with 7 bases between. Germline V gives CDR1 MNHEY, CDR2 SMNVEV (reference sequence). The CDR3 loop spans 15 amino acids. The CDR3 loop is CASSLWGYSNQPQHF. The CDR3 DNA follows: TGTGCCAGCAGTTTATGGGGCTATAGCAATCAGCCCCAGCATTTT.

The chain joins TRBV11-2 to TRBJ2-1, with no clear D. Germline V gene data show CDR1 as SGHAT and CDR2 as FQNNGV. The V and J ends lost 1 base and 7 bases respectively, with 8 bases between them. The CDR3 consists of 13 residues. In DNA form, the CDR3 reads TGTGCCAGCAGCTTAGTCATTACTAATGAGCAGTTCTTC. Amino acid sequence: CASSLVITNEQFF.

CDR3 nucleotide sequence: TGCGCCAGCAGCCAAGATTCAGAGGTACCCTACAATGAGCAGTTCTTC. Translating it yields CASSQDSEVPYNEQFF. The J gene is TRBJ2-1, the V gene TRBV4-3; the D is unclear. Germline V gene data show CDR1 as LGHNA and CDR2 as YSLEER. The CDR3 sequence is 16 residues long. Between the trimmed V and J ends, which lost 0 bases and 2 bases, there was a span of 11 bases.

CDR3 residues: CATGNRDIRSTDTQYF. The CDR3 nucleotides read TGTGCCACCGGAAATAGGGACATACGGAGCACAGATACGCAGTATTTT. The V gene is TRBV24-1, the J gene TRBJ2-3; a weak D match, TRBD1 (6 bases). V dropped 9 bases and J dropped 0 bases, with 18 bases sitting between them. This CDR3 contains 16 residues. Per germline, CDR1 KGHDR and CDR2 SFDVKD.

The chain links TRBV15 to TRBJ2-7, with D possibly TRBD2 on 7 matching bases. In germline, CDR1 is LNHNV, CDR2 YYDKDF (reference sequence). The CDR3 length is 14 residues. V shed 0 bases and J shed 2 bases, with 8 bases lying between them. The CDR3 DNA follows: TGTGCCACCAGCAGAGAAGGGGGGGCCTACGAGCAGTACTTC. Translated: CATSREGGAYEQYF. The full variable domain, in which reference TRBV15 and TRBJ2-7 provide the parts outside the CDR3, is DAMVIQNPRYQVTQFGKPVTLSCSQTLNHNVMYWYQQKSSQAPKLLFHYYDKDFNNEADTPDNFQSRRPNTSFCFLDIRSPGLGDTAMYLCATSREGGAYEQYFGPGTRLTVT.

The chain employs TRBV7-9 and TRBJ2-3; 7 bases are shared with TRBD1. The CDR3 is 16 residues long. Germline V lookup: CDR1 SEHNR, CDR2 FQNEAQ (reference sequence). The ends lost 5 bases at V and 6 bases at J; junction bases unmatched: 14. Written as DNA, the CDR3 is TGTGCCAGCAGCCCACCGACAGGGCCGGCTCCCGATACGCAGTATTTT. Amino acids: CASSPPTGPAPDTQYF.

The V call is TRBV13, the J call TRBJ2-3; 7 bases agree with TRBD2. The CDR3 totals 13 residues. V was clipped by 4 bases and J by 5 bases; unmatched bases: 3. Germline V gene data show CDR1 as PRHDT and CDR2 as FYEKMQ (reference sequence). The CDR3 bases are TGTGCCAGCAGCTCCCAGCGGGAAGATACGCAGTATTTT. Amino acids: CASSSQREDTQYF.

This clonotype showed up just once. The chain recombines TRBV30 with TRBJ2-1; possibly TRBD2 for D (5 bases). V shed 2 bases and J shed 10 bases, with 9 bases lying between them. Germline V CDR1 and CDR2: GTSNPN, SVGIG (reference sequence). This CDR3 is 11 amino acids long. CDR3 DNA sequence: TGTGCCTGGAGTCTGGGGAGCGAGCAGTTCTTC. Protein product: CAWSLGSEQFF.

The genes are TRBV29-1 and TRBJ2-1; 7 nucleotides line up with TRBD2. Trimming cost V 4 bases and J 9 bases; bases outside gene matches: 0. This CDR3 has 10 amino acids. Germline V CDR1 and CDR2: SQVTM, ANQGSEA. CDR3 bases: TGCAGCGTTGGGGGGGGTGAGCAGTTCTTC. Encoded protein: CSVGGGEQFF.

The chain joins TRBV9 to TRBJ2-5, with TRBD1 identical over 7 bases. The CDR3 has 15 residues. V trimming: 0 bases; J trimming: 3 bases; junction bases outside the gene matches: 5. The germline V gene has CDR1 SGDLS and CDR2 YYNGEE. The CDR3 region has the DNA TGTGCCAGCAGCGTAGATGACAGGGAAGAAGAGACCCAGTACTTC. It is translated as CASSVDDREEETQYF.

The chain links TRBV27 to TRBJ2-2; possible D gene TRBD2, 5 bases. V was clipped by 7 bases and J by 7 bases, with 10 bases between them. The CDR3 runs to 12 residues. In germline, CDR1 is MNHEY, CDR2 SMNVEV (reference sequence). This CDR3 reads CASKVSVGELFF. The CDR3 DNA sequence: TGTGCCAGCAAAGTTAGCGTCGGGGAGCTGTTTTTT.

This clonotype was found once. The chain is built from TRBV6-6 and TRBJ1-5, with TRBD1 matching over 8 bases. The CDR3 loop spans 15 amino acids. CDR1 MNHNY and CDR2 SVGAGI come from the germline V gene (reference sequence). V was pared by 8 bases and J by 6 bases, with 12 bases of the junction left unmatched. This CDR3 is CASEMGQVVTQPQHF. In DNA form, the CDR3 reads TGTGCCAGCGAGATGGGACAGGTTGTAACTCAGCCCCAGCATTTT.

Only a few counts were recorded for this clonotype. The chain combines TRBV6-5 with TRBJ2-5; TRBD2 matches 8 bases. The CDR3 loop spans 14 amino acids. Per the germline V gene, CDR1 is MNHEY and CDR2 is SVGAGI. With 3 bases clipped from V and 5 bases from J, the junction kept 5 bases outside the gene matches. The CDR3 nucleotides read TGTGCCAGCAGTTATGGACTAGCCGGTGAGACCCAGTACTTC. Translated: CASSYGLAGETQYF.

The rearrangement joins TRBV15 to TRBJ2-5; D gene uncertain. V lost 1 base, J lost 5 bases, and 11 bases lay in between. This CDR3 has 14 residues. Germline V CDR1 and CDR2: LNHNV, YYDKDF (reference sequence). The CDR3 sequence is CATSRGALVETQYF. In DNA, the CDR3 is TGTGCCACCAGCAGAGGTGCCTTAGTGGAGACCCAGTACTTC.

This sequence joins TRBV29-1 and TRBJ2-1, with 9 bases identical to TRBD2. V shed 3 bases and J 4 bases; nucleotides not matched to a gene: 10. This CDR3 spans 16 amino acids. Germline CDR1 SQVTM, CDR2 ANQGSEA. CDR3 bases: TGCAGCGTTGATGGGACTAGCCTTTCGGCTTACAATGAGCAGTTCTTC. Protein sequence: CSVDGTSLSAYNEQFF.

The chain joins TRBV24-1 to TRBJ2-7; tentatively, D is TRBD2 (6 bases). The V end was cut by 5 bases, the J end by 5 bases, with 6 bases between. The CDR3 has 11 residues. Germline lookup yields CDR1 KGHDR and CDR2 SFDVKD. CDR3 amino acids: CATSAGDEQYF. The CDR3 DNA sequence: TGTGCCACCAGTGCGGGAGACGAGCAGTACTTC.

CDR3 in DNA: TGTGCCAGCAGCTTAGAGGTGGGCGGAATCAATCAGCCCCAGCATTTT. Protein product: CASSLEVGGINQPQHF. The chain has TRBV7-9 and TRBJ1-5; D not certain. Trimming cost V 1 base and J 3 bases, with 13 bases left between them. This CDR3 is built from 16 residues. The germline CDR1 and CDR2 sequences are SEHNR and FQNEAQ (reference sequence). Filled out from reference TRBV7-9 and TRBJ1-5, the complete variable domain reads DTGVSQNPRHKITKRGQNVTFRCDPISEHNRLYWYRQTLGQGPEFLTYFQNEAQLEKSRLLSDRFSAERPKGSFSTLEIQRTEQGDSAMYLCASSLEVGGINQPQHFGDGTRLSIL.

This clonotype has just one count. The chain couples TRBV7-2 to TRBJ1-4; D is ambiguous. Trimming pared 5 bases from V and 8 bases from J, leaving 9 bases between. Germline loops: CDR1 SGHTA, CDR2 FQGNSA. The length of the CDR3 is 12 residues. The CDR3 DNA sequence: TGTGCCAGCAGCCGTCCCGGGGAAAAACTGTTTTTT. This codes for CASSRPGEKLFF.

This sequence joins TRBV14 and TRBJ2-1, with TRBD1 identical over 7 bases. The J segment lost 5 bases and the V segment lost 1 base, leaving 5 bases of the junction unmatched. CDR1 and CDR2 (germline): SGHDN, FVKESK. This CDR3 spans 15 amino acids. The CDR3 nucleotides are TGTGCCAGCAGCCAAGCTGGGACAGCTCACAATGAGCAGTTCTTC. It is translated as CASSQAGTAHNEQFF.

The chain uses TRBV3-1 and TRBJ1-2; D ambiguous. The CDR3 is made up of 16 amino acids. Trimming removed 0 bases from V and 7 bases from J, with 18 bases in between. The V gene's germline CDR1 is LGHDT and CDR2 YNNKEL (reference sequence). This chain's CDR3 is CASSQDALGFLSGYTF. As DNA, the CDR3 is TGTGCCAGCAGCCAAGATGCACTGGGCTTCCTTTCTGGCTACACCTTC.

The V call is TRBV12-3 or TRBV12-4, the J call TRBJ1-5; D not certain. The CDR3 covers 15 residues. The germline V and J ends were trimmed by 4 bases and 2 bases, with 12 bases remaining between them. CDR3 amino acids: CASSSGQQGNQPQHF. The CDR3 DNA reads as TGTGCCAGCAGTTCCGGGCAGCAAGGCAATCAGCCCCAGCATTTT.

The chain recombines TRBV29-1 with TRBJ2-3, with 9 bases that match TRBD1. Germline V CDR1 and CDR2: SQVTM, ANQGSEA. Trimming removed 2 bases from V and 2 bases from J; junction bases left unmatched: 8. The CDR3 is 16 amino acids. The CDR3: CSVERVGTGTTDTQYF. CDR3 coding DNA: TGCAGCGTTGAAAGGGTTGGGACAGGGACCACAGATACGCAGTATTTT.

This chain uses TRBV15 with TRBJ2-7; TRBD2 matches 13 bases. Unmatched junction bases numbered 1, after V lost 3 bases and J lost 5 bases. The CDR3 has 14 amino acids. CDR1 LNHNV and CDR2 YYDKDF come from the germline V gene (reference sequence). The CDR3 region has the DNA TGTGCCACCAGCAGCGGACTAGCGGGAGACGAGCAGTACTTC. Encoded protein: CATSSGLAGDEQYF.

This clonotype showed up just once. This chain uses TRBV19 with TRBJ2-2, with D perhaps TRBD2 (5 bases). The V gene lost 5 bases and the J gene lost 5 bases, with 9 bases spanning the gap. CDR1 and CDR2 (germline): LNHDA, SQIVND (reference sequence). The CDR3 is 13 residues long. CDR3 amino acids: CASSDGNTGELFF. CDR3 bases: TGTGCCAGTAGTGACGGGAATACCGGGGAGCTGTTTTTT.

Only one count was recorded for this clonotype. V usage is TRBV4-3 and J usage is TRBJ2-5; D might be TRBD1 or TRBD2, each matching 7 bases. This CDR3 is built from 15 residues. The V gene lost 4 bases and the J gene lost 2 bases, with 14 bases spanning the gap. Germline loops: CDR1 LGHNA, CDR2 YSLEER. The chain's CDR3 is CASSLRGGPQETQYF. In DNA, the CDR3 is TGCGCCAGCAGCCTCAGGGGGGGACCTCAAGAGACCCAGTACTTC.

The chain joins TRBV4-3 to TRBJ1-1, with D perhaps TRBD1 (6 bases). There are 12 residues in the CDR3. Germline CDR1 is LGHNA and CDR2 is YSLEER. Trimming stripped 3 bases from V and 10 bases from J, with 12 bases between. CDR3 sequence: CASSQGTRRAFF. The CDR3 DNA reads TGCGCCAGCAGCCAGGGGACACGGAGAGCTTTCTTT.

This clonotype was detected once. The chain recombines TRBV7-3 with TRBJ2-7; D assignment may be TRBD1 or TRBD2 (5 bases each). The V and J ends lost 2 bases and 3 bases respectively, with 11 bases between them. CDR1 and CDR2 from the germline V gene are SGHTA and FQGTGA. This CDR3 has 14 amino acids. CDR3 amino acids: CASSLFPGGYEQYF. CDR3 bases: TGTGCCAGCAGCTTATTCCCTGGGGGCTACGAGCAGTACTTC.

This chain joins TRBV9 and TRBJ2-7, with TRBD1 identical over 8 bases. The germline gives CDR1 SGDLS, CDR2 YYNGEE. The CDR3 has 15 residues. Trimming removed 8 bases from V and 0 bases from J; junction bases left unmatched: 10. The chain's CDR3 is CASGTGRESSYEQYF. Here the CDR3 DNA reads TGTGCCAGTGGGACAGGCCGGGAGAGCTCCTACGAGCAGTACTTC.

As concerns this clonotype: At one end, the junction sequence differs from germline, possibly due to a read error. The chain combines TRBV7-7 with TRBJ2-7, with TRBD1 identical over 10 bases. The CDR3 length is 13 residues. CDR1 and CDR2 (germline): SSHAT, FNYEAQ (reference sequence). In nucleotides, the CDR3 is TGTGCTAGCAGCTCCGGGACAGGGGACGAGCAGTACTTC. Translation: CASSSGTGDEQYF.

The chain combines TRBV28 with TRBJ1-1; D gene uncertain. Trimming left V 6 bases short and J 1 base short, with 15 bases between. Germline V gene data show CDR1 as MDHEN and CDR2 as SYDVKM. The CDR3 contains 15 residues. For the CDR3, the DNA is TGTGCCAGCAGCCCTGTGAACTCAGGGAACACTGAAGCTTTCTTT. Protein product: CASSPVNSGNTEAFF.